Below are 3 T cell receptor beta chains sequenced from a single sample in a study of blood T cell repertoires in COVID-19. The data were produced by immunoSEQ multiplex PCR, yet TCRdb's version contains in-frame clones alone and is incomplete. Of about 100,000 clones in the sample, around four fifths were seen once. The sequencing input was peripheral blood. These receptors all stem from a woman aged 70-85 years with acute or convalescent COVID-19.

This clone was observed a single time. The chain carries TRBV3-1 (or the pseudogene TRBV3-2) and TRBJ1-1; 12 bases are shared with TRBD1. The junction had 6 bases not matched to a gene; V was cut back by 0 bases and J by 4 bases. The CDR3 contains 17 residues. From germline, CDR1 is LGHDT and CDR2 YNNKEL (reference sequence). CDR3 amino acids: CASSQDGTGGRGTEAFF. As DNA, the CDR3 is TGTGCCAGCAGCCAAGATGGGACAGGGGGCCGAGGCACTGAAGCTTTCTTT.

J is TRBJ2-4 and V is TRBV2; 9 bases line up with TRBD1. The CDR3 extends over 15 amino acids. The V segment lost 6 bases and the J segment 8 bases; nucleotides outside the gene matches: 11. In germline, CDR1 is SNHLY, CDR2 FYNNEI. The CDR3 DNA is TGTGCCAGCAGCCGGGACAGGGAAGTACGGTACATTCAGTACTTC. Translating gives CASSRDREVRYIQYF.

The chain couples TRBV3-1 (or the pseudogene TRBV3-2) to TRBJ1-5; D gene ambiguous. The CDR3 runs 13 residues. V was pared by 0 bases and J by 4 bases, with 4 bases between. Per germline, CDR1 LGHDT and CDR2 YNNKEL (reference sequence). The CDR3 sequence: CASSQDRNQPQHF. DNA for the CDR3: TGTGCCAGCAGCCAAGATCGTAATCAGCCCCAGCATTTT.